A selection of T cell receptor beta chains follows, all from one sample in a study of cytomegalovirus exposure and HLA in healthy donors. Produced via immunoSEQ multiplex PCR; TCRdb's table is partial and in-frame only. The sample shows about 140,000 clones, 65% to 85% of them seen only once. Sequencing used PBMCs. The origin of the receptors is a man in his thirties or forties in good health and CMV-seronegative. Each CDR3 is given with its conserved first and last residue. A D gene is named only where the DNA matches it firmly. Rows may omit the clone size; those that give it use once, few, many or a size class.

d_gene: -
v_gene: TRBV15
abundance: -
j_gene: TRBJ2-2
CDR3aa: CATSRVDNRAGELFF
CDR3nt: TGTGCCACCAGCAGAGTGGACAACCGGGCCGGGGAGCTGTTTTTT

d_gene: -
v_gene: TRBV6-8
abundance: once
j_gene: TRBJ2-7
CDR3aa: CASSYSARTVRSYEQYF
CDR3nt: TGTGCCAGCAGTTACTCCGCGAGGACAGTCCGCTCCTACGAGCAGTACTTC

d_gene: -
v_gene: TRBV27
abundance: few
j_gene: TRBJ1-6
CDR3aa: CASREVDSPLHF
CDR3nt: TGTGCCAGCAGAGAGGTGGATTCACCCCTCCACTTT

d_gene: -
v_gene: TRBV5-1
abundance: -
j_gene: TRBJ2-5
CDR3aa: CASSSQQVEETQYF
CDR3nt: TGCGCCAGCAGCTCACAGCAAGTCGAAGAGACCCAGTACTTC

d_gene: TRBD1
v_gene: TRBV7-9
abundance: -
j_gene: TRBJ1-1
CDR3aa: CASGPGTGRTEAFF
CDR3nt: TGTGCCAGCGGCCCGGGGACAGGGAGAACTGAAGCTTTCTTT

d_gene: -
v_gene: TRBV6-1
abundance: -
j_gene: TRBJ1-1
CDR3aa: CASSDQGPTFF
CDR3nt: TGTGCCAGCAGCGATCAGGGTCCGACTTTCTTT

d_gene: -
v_gene: TRBV30
abundance: -
j_gene: TRBJ2-2
CDR3aa: CAWSVRVSGELFF
CDR3nt: TGTGCCTGGAGTGTACGGGTCTCCGGGGAGCTGTTTTTT

d_gene: TRBD1
v_gene: TRBV9
abundance: -
j_gene: TRBJ2-7
CDR3aa: CASSPGTGDEQYF
CDR3nt: TGTGCCAGCAGCCCGGGGACAGGGGACGAGCAGTACTTC

d_gene: TRBD1
v_gene: TRBV7-2
abundance: -
j_gene: TRBJ2-3
CDR3aa: CASSLLGGYSTDTQYF
CDR3nt: TGTGCCAGCAGCTTACTAGGGGGCTATAGCACAGATACGCAGTATTTT

d_gene: -
v_gene: TRBV6-5
abundance: -
j_gene: TRBJ1-6
CDR3aa: CASSWDSDSPLHF
CDR3nt: TGTGCCAGCAGTTGGGACTCAGATTCACCCCTCCACTTT

d_gene: -
v_gene: TRBV27
abundance: -
j_gene: TRBJ2-7
CDR3aa: CASSLSDSYYEQYF
CDR3nt: TGTGCCAGCAGTTTATCCGACAGTTACTACGAGCAGTACTTC

d_gene: TRBD2
v_gene: TRBV5-5
abundance: -
j_gene: TRBJ2-5
CDR3aa: CASSLDRGGMETQYF
CDR3nt: TGTGCCAGCAGCTTGGATCGGGGGGGCATGGAGACCCAGTACTTC

d_gene: TRBD2
v_gene: TRBV30
abundance: -
j_gene: TRBJ2-7
CDR3aa: CAWTHSGAYYEQYF
CDR3nt: TGTGCCTGGACCCATAGCGGGGCGTACTACGAGCAGTACTTC

d_gene: -
v_gene: TRBV5-1
abundance: -
j_gene: TRBJ1-3
CDR3aa: CASSADSPHSGNTIYF
CDR3nt: TGCGCCAGCAGCGCGGACAGTCCCCACTCTGGAAACACCATATATTTT

d_gene: -
v_gene: TRBV18
abundance: -
j_gene: TRBJ1-1
CDR3aa: CASSTGVNTEAFF
CDR3nt: TGTGCCAGCTCAACCGGGGTGAACACTGAAGCTTTCTTT

d_gene: TRBD1
v_gene: TRBV2
abundance: few
j_gene: TRBJ1-4
CDR3aa: CASDQGQGAGEKLFF
CDR3nt: TGTGCCAGCGATCAGGGACAGGGGGCAGGGGAAAAACTGTTTTTT

d_gene: TRBD1
v_gene: TRBV4-1
abundance: -
j_gene: TRBJ2-7
CDR3aa: CASSQVPGGQGAPEQYF
CDR3nt: TGCGCCAGCAGCCAAGTCCCAGGGGGGCAGGGGGCCCCCGAGCAGTACTTC

d_gene: -
v_gene: TRBV29-1
abundance: few
j_gene: TRBJ2-3
CDR3aa: CSVDGRGPDTQYF
CDR3nt: TGCAGCGTTGATGGCAGGGGACCAGATACGCAGTATTTT

d_gene: TRBD1
v_gene: TRBV11-2
abundance: -
j_gene: TRBJ2-7
CDR3aa: CASSFGIGDSSYEQYF
CDR3nt: TGTGCCAGCAGCTTCGGAATAGGGGACAGCTCCTACGAGCAGTACTTC

d_gene: -
v_gene: TRBV28
abundance: -
j_gene: TRBJ1-3
CDR3aa: CASSSAYRDSTIYF
CDR3nt: TGTGCCAGCAGTTCAGCCTACAGGGATAGCACCATATATTTT

d_gene: -
v_gene: TRBV6-1
abundance: once
j_gene: TRBJ1-5
CDR3aa: CASSEQAGEGPQHF
CDR3nt: TGTGCCAGCAGTGAACAGGCAGGGGAGGGACCCCAGCATTTT

d_gene: -
v_gene: TRBV28
abundance: -
j_gene: TRBJ2-7
CDR3aa: CASTLAQGPYEQYF
CDR3nt: TGTGCCAGCACCCTTGCCCAGGGGCCCTACGAGCAGTACTTC

d_gene: -
v_gene: TRBV5-1
abundance: -
j_gene: TRBJ2-7
CDR3aa: CASSLTAYEQYF
CDR3nt: TGCGCCAGCAGCTTAACAGCCTACGAGCAGTACTTC

d_gene: TRBD1
v_gene: TRBV5-4
abundance: -
j_gene: TRBJ2-7
CDR3aa: CASTLTGGSYEQYF
CDR3nt: TGTGCCAGCACCTTGACAGGGGGCTCCTACGAGCAGTACTTC

d_gene: TRBD2
v_gene: TRBV5-1
abundance: few
j_gene: TRBJ2-2
CDR3aa: CASRLAANTGELFF
CDR3nt: TGCGCCAGCCGACTAGCGGCGAACACCGGGGAGCTGTTTTTT

d_gene: -
v_gene: TRBV9
abundance: few
j_gene: TRBJ2-5
CDR3aa: CASSVEPALETQYF
CDR3nt: TGTGCCAGCAGCGTAGAGCCTGCCCTAGAGACCCAGTACTTC

d_gene: -
v_gene: TRBV7-6
abundance: -
j_gene: TRBJ2-1
CDR3aa: CASSERDYNEQFF
CDR3nt: TGTGCCAGCAGCGAACGGGACTACAATGAGCAGTTCTTC

d_gene: TRBD2
v_gene: TRBV28
abundance: few
j_gene: TRBJ2-7
CDR3aa: CASSWEGSYEQYF
CDR3nt: TGTGCCAGCAGTTGGGAGGGGAGTTACGAGCAGTACTTC

d_gene: -
v_gene: TRBV7-9
abundance: -
j_gene: TRBJ1-4
CDR3aa: CASSLGQSNEKLFF
CDR3nt: TGTGCCAGCAGCCTAGGACAGTCTAATGAAAAACTGTTTTTT

d_gene: -
v_gene: TRBV2
abundance: -
j_gene: TRBJ1-2
CDR3aa: CASSEREGYTF
CDR3nt: TGTGCCAGCAGTGAGCGGGAGGGCTACACCTTC

d_gene: -
v_gene: TRBV21-1
abundance: -
j_gene: TRBJ1-5
CDR3aa: CASSILDRGGNSNQPQHF
CDR3nt: TGTGCCAGCAGCATTTTGGACAGGGGGGGAAATAGCAATCAGCCCCAGCATTTT

d_gene: TRBD1
v_gene: TRBV28
abundance: -
j_gene: TRBJ1-6
CDR3aa: CASSSGTGFSPLHF
CDR3nt: TGTGCCAGCAGTTCCGGGACAGGGTTTTCACCCCTCCACTTT

d_gene: TRBD1
v_gene: TRBV15
abundance: -
j_gene: TRBJ1-2
CDR3aa: CATSRDLGTGVYGYTF
CDR3nt: TGTGCCACCAGCAGAGATCTCGGGACAGGGGTCTATGGCTACACCTTC

d_gene: TRBD1
v_gene: TRBV2
abundance: -
j_gene: TRBJ2-1
CDR3aa: CASLGQGNNEQFF
CDR3nt: TGTGCCAGCTTAGGACAGGGGAACAATGAGCAGTTCTTC

d_gene: TRBD2
v_gene: TRBV5-1
abundance: few
j_gene: TRBJ2-5
CDR3aa: CASSLETSGGPGTQYF
CDR3nt: TGCGCCAGCAGCTTGGAAACCAGCGGGGGGCCAGGGACCCAGTACTTC

d_gene: TRBD1
v_gene: TRBV25-1
abundance: -
j_gene: TRBJ1-1
CDR3aa: CASRGTGRGTEAFF
CDR3nt: TGTGCCAGCAGGGGGACAGGGCGTGGCACTGAAGCTTTCTTT

d_gene: -
v_gene: TRBV9
abundance: -
j_gene: TRBJ2-2
CDR3aa: CASSAIDRYTGELFF
CDR3nt: TGTGCCAGCAGCGCTATAGACAGGTACACCGGGGAGCTGTTTTTT

d_gene: TRBD2
v_gene: TRBV9
abundance: -
j_gene: TRBJ2-3
CDR3aa: CASSVVAGYGTDTQYF
CDR3nt: TGTGCCAGCAGCGTAGTAGCGGGATACGGCACAGATACGCAGTATTTT

d_gene: -
v_gene: TRBV18
abundance: -
j_gene: TRBJ1-1
CDR3aa: CASSPDSLNTEAFF
CDR3nt: TGTGCCAGCTCACCAGACAGCTTGAACACTGAAGCTTTCTTT

d_gene: TRBD2
v_gene: TRBV20-1
abundance: -
j_gene: TRBJ2-5
CDR3aa: CTGLAGPQYF
CDR3nt: TGCACAGGACTAGCGGGGCCCCAGTACTTC

d_gene: TRBD1
v_gene: TRBV2
abundance: once
j_gene: TRBJ1-1
CDR3aa: CASSPQGAMNTEAFF
CDR3nt: TGTGCCAGCAGCCCACAGGGGGCGATGAACACTGAAGCTTTCTTT

d_gene: TRBD1
v_gene: TRBV10-3
abundance: -
j_gene: TRBJ2-3
CDR3aa: CAIRNDRQGAVDTQYF
CDR3nt: TGTGCCATCAGGAACGACCGACAGGGGGCTGTGGATACGCAGTATTTT

d_gene: TRBD1
v_gene: TRBV2
abundance: -
j_gene: TRBJ2-7
CDR3aa: CASRETRDRVGEQYF
CDR3nt: TGTGCCAGCAGAGAGACCCGGGACAGGGTGGGAGAGCAGTACTTC

d_gene: -
v_gene: TRBV10-1
abundance: -
j_gene: TRBJ1-6
CDR3aa: CASRSKQGLTTHYNSPLHF
CDR3nt: TGCGCCAGCAGATCCAAACAGGGCCTTACTACCCATTATAATTCACCCCTCCACTTT

d_gene: TRBD2
v_gene: TRBV10-2
abundance: -
j_gene: TRBJ2-5
CDR3aa: CASSEGTSGRGETQYF
CDR3nt: TGCGCCAGCAGTGAAGGGACTAGCGGGAGAGGGGAGACCCAGTACTTC

d_gene: -
v_gene: TRBV5-1
abundance: -
j_gene: TRBJ1-6
CDR3aa: CASSFTGHFSSYNSPLHF
CDR3nt: TGCGCCAGCAGCTTTACGGGACACTTTAGCTCCTATAATTCACCCCTCCACTTT